This note documents a single T cell receptor beta chain sequence. Its antigen is not identified. CDR1 is GTSNPN, CDR2 SVGIG, per germline (reference sequence). The CDR3 runs 13 residues. V lost 4 bases, J lost 5 bases, and 14 bases lay in between. The source of the sample is a study of T cell responses to AZD1222 COVID-19 vaccine. Whole-study results and caveats: Targeting of unmutated variant regions was reportedly seen in nearly half of spike-specific TCRs. Just a handful of people given AZD1222 tested seropositive at baseline. The donors showed a predominance of white British ancestry and of females, with possible underestimation of clonal diversity.

Measured with immunoSEQ multiplex PCR; TCRdb has only the in-frame clones, and not every one. Of around 140,000 clones detected, more than 85% appear once; the ten largest clones hold approximately 4.9%. This chain joins TRBV30 and TRBJ1-2; a weak D match, TRBD1 (5 bases). This sequence originates from an adult in good health. The sequences come from peripheral blood, collected on day 0 of AZD1222 vaccination. The CDR3 DNA reads TGTGCCTGGACCAACCGACAGCGTTATGGCTACACCTTC. This sequence encodes CAWTNRQRYGYTF.